A single sample is the source of the 17 T cell receptor beta chains below, sequenced in a study of blood T cell repertoires in COVID-19. Using immunoSEQ multiplex PCR, the repertoire was profiled, and TCRdb retains in-frame clones only, with some absent. The top ten clones hold 1% of a sample with 340,000 or so clones, around 87% of them seen once. Sample: peripheral blood. Receptor source: a man in his fifties or sixties with active or convalescent COVID-19.

The gene calls are TRBV6-5 and TRBJ1-5; TRBD1 matches 7 bases. Unmatched junction bases numbered 10, after V lost 6 bases and J lost 11 bases. The CDR3 contains 13 residues. CDR1 and CDR2 (germline): MNHEY, SVGAGI. The CDR3 sequence: CASSQDRVWAQHF. DNA of the CDR3: TGTGCCAGCAGCCAAGACAGGGTCTGGGCCCAGCATTTT.

The rearrangement uses TRBV7-2 and TRBJ1-2; no firm D call. Germline lookup yields CDR1 SGHTA and CDR2 FQGNSA. CDR3 size: 13 residues. V shed 5 bases and J shed 8 bases, with 15 bases lying between them. In DNA, the CDR3 is TGTGCCAGCAGCCCCTCGAGGGAGGAGGGCTACACCTTC. The encoded protein is CASSPSREEGYTF. Full variable domain (outside the CDR3, taken from reference TRBV7-2 and TRBJ1-2): GAGVSQSPSNKVTEKGKDVELRCDPISGHTALYWYRQSLGQGLEFLIYFQGNSAPDKSGLPSDRFSAERTGGSVSTLTIQRTQQEDSAVYLCASSPSREEGYTFGSGTRLTVV.

The rearrangement uses TRBV2 and TRBJ1-5, with a weak D call TRBD1 (6 bases). The V gene lost 5 bases and the J gene lost 2 bases, with 13 bases spanning the gap. Germline V gives CDR1 SNHLY, CDR2 FYNNEI. The CDR3 is made up of 15 amino acids. CDR3 nucleotides: TGTGCCAGCAGTTTAAGGACAGCAGGCAATCAGCCCCAGCATTTT. Translation gives CASSLRTAGNQPQHF.

This clone was counted once. V and J are TRBV9 and TRBJ2-1; TRBD2 agrees at 7 bases. J gave up 6 bases and V 0 bases, and 6 bases lay outside the gene matches. CDR3 length: 15 amino acids. Germline lookup yields CDR1 SGDLS and CDR2 YYNGEE. The CDR3 is CASSVVGGIGNEQFF. CDR3 DNA sequence: TGTGCCAGCAGCGTAGTCGGGGGGATAGGCAATGAGCAGTTCTTC. The full variable domain, with the rest looked up from reference TRBV9 and TRBJ2-1, is DSGVTQTPKHLITATGQRVTLRCSPRSGDLSVYWYQQSLDQGLQFLIQYYNGEERAKGNILERFSAQQFPDLHSELNLSSLELGDSALYFCASSVVGGIGNEQFFGPGTRLTVL.

The V and J genes are TRBV11-3 and TRBJ2-2, with TRBD2 as a possible D gene (5 bases). V was shortened by 1 base and J by 2 bases, with 11 bases between the two germline ends. CDR1 and CDR2 from the germline V gene are SGHNT and YENEEA. The CDR3 consists of 16 residues. CDR3 nucleotides: TGTGCCAGCAGCTTAGGAACGGGGTCAAACACCGGGGAGCTGTTTTTT. Its protein product is CASSLGTGSNTGELFF.

This chain uses TRBV3-1 (or the pseudogene TRBV3-2) with TRBJ1-1; 9 bases agree with TRBD1. This CDR3 is built from 15 residues. CDR1 and CDR2 from the germline V gene are LGHDT and YNNKEL (reference sequence). Trimming took 1 base from V and 6 from J; bases not matched to a gene: 6. The CDR3 DNA reads as TGTGCCAGCAGCCAAGGGGGACAGGGACGCTCTGAAGCTTTCTTT. Protein: CASSQGGQGRSEAFF.

The chain is built from TRBV5-1 and TRBJ2-3; the match to TRBD1 covers 9 bases. CDR1 and CDR2 (germline): SGHRS, YFSETQ. The CDR3 spans 16 residues. The ends lost 3 bases at V and 0 bases at J; junction bases unmatched: 5. The CDR3, as DNA: TGCGCCAGCAGCTCTGGACAGGGGCAAAGCACAGATACGCAGTATTTT. It yields the protein CASSSGQGQSTDTQYF.

This clone was recorded only once. The identical CDR3 is also encoded by other nucleotide sequences in the sample. The chain links TRBV11-1 to TRBJ1-6; 9 bases map to TRBD1. The CDR3 consists of 14 residues. Germline V lookup: CDR1 SGHAT, CDR2 FQDESV (reference sequence). With 1 base clipped from V and 8 bases from J, the junction kept 0 bases outside the gene matches. CDR3 coding DNA: TGTGCCAGCAGCTTAGACAGGGGGCATTCACCCCTCCACTTT. It yields the protein CASSLDRGHSPLHF.

The chain employs TRBV7-9 and TRBJ1-1; the D gene is possibly TRBD1 (5 bases). The length of the CDR3 is 15 residues. Germline CDR1 SEHNR, CDR2 FQNEAQ (reference sequence). Trimming pared 3 bases from V and 1 base from J, leaving 12 bases between. The CDR3 DNA follows: TGTGCCAGCAGCTTTGGGGGGTCACGGAACACTGAAGCTTTCTTT. Translation: CASSFGGSRNTEAFF.

For the CDR3, the DNA is TGTGCCAGCAGCTTAGACCGGACAGAAAGCTATGGCTACACCTTC. It encodes CASSLDRTESYGYTF. The chain recombines TRBV11-2 with TRBJ1-2; tentative D call: TRBD1 (6 bases). The CDR3 is 15 residues long. The germline V gene encodes CDR1 SGHAT and CDR2 FQNNGV. V lost 0 bases, J lost 4 bases, and 12 bases lay in between.

The chain combines TRBV7-3 with TRBJ2-1, with TRBD2 as a possible D gene (5 bases). The CDR3 contains 13 residues. Germline CDR1 SGHTA, CDR2 FQGTGA. Trimming pared 5 bases from V and 8 bases from J, leaving 13 bases between. CDR3 region: CASSPRVSDEQFF. For the CDR3, the DNA is TGTGCCAGCAGCCCACGAGTTAGCGATGAGCAGTTCTTC.

V gene TRBV30 combines with J gene TRBJ1-1; a weak D match, TRBD1 (6 bases). The CDR3 length is 12 residues. V was cut by 5 bases and J by 4 bases, with 11 bases left in between. Germline assignment: CDR1 GTSNPN and CDR2 SVGIG (reference sequence). The CDR3: CAWGTGITEAFF. As DNA, the CDR3 is TGTGCCTGGGGAACAGGGATCACTGAAGCTTTCTTT.

This clone was seen a handful of times. This chain joins TRBV30 and TRBJ1-2; 8 nucleotides match TRBD1. CDR3 length equals 13 residues. Trimming removed 4 bases from V and 3 bases from J; junction bases left unmatched: 4. CDR1 is GTSNPN, CDR2 SVGIG, per germline (reference sequence). CDR3 in amino acids: CAWKGQDHYGYTF. CDR3 DNA: TGTGCCTGGAAGGGACAGGATCACTATGGCTACACCTTC.

V gene TRBV18 combines with J gene TRBJ2-3; 8 bases are shared with TRBD2. Germline V CDR1 and CDR2: KGHSH, LQKENI. V lost 3 bases and J lost 7; bases outside the gene matches: 9. The CDR3 totals 15 residues. The DNA of the CDR3 is TGTGCCAGCTCACCGGCCAGCGGGGGTCATAATACGCAGTATTTT. Translation gives CASSPASGGHNTQYF.

This clone was found a few times. The chain links TRBV28 to TRBJ1-1; D not resolved. The V and J ends lost 6 bases and 1 base respectively, with 12 bases between them. The CDR3 runs 14 residues. Germline CDR1 reads MDHEN; CDR2 reads SYDVKM. The CDR3 DNA reads as TGTGCCAGCAGACTTGACATGCAGAACACTGAAGCTTTCTTT. Its protein is CASRLDMQNTEAFF.

The chain couples TRBV18 to TRBJ2-1; tentative D call: TRBD2 (5 bases). CDR3 length: 16 amino acids. The germline V gene encodes CDR1 KGHSH and CDR2 LQKENI. V dropped 2 bases and J dropped 5 bases, with 16 bases sitting between them. The CDR3 here is CASSPYNPGFNNEQFF. The CDR3, as DNA: TGTGCCAGCTCACCATATAATCCGGGGTTTAACAATGAGCAGTTCTTC.

This chain connects TRBV4-2 to TRBJ2-5, with 11 bases aligning to TRBD2. V was pared by 1 base and J by 5 bases, with 6 bases of the junction left unmatched. The germline gives CDR1 LGHNA, CDR2 YNFKEQ. The CDR3 is 16 residues long. CDR3 loop: CASSQGVSGGAETQYF. The CDR3 region has the DNA TGTGCCAGCAGCCAAGGGGTTAGCGGGGGGGCGGAGACCCAGTACTTC.